This TCR beta chain was retrieved from a study of blood T cell repertoires in COVID-19. The trim removed 4 bases at V and 7 bases at J, leaving 3 bases unmatched. Germline V gene data show CDR1 as SGHTA and CDR2 as FQGNSA. The CDR3 is made up of 15 amino acids. The data were produced by immunoSEQ multiplex PCR, yet TCRdb's version contains in-frame clones alone and is incomplete. The sample comprises fewer than 400,000 clones, more than 70% of which are singletons, and 2.5% to 3% rests with the top ten. The specimen sequenced was peripheral blood. This clonotype was sampled from a man aged 25-40 years with active or convalescent COVID-19. V gene TRBV7-2 combines with J gene TRBJ2-2; 13 bases fit TRBD2. CDR3: CASSSGLAGVGELFF. The CDR3 DNA reads TGTGCCAGCAGCTCCGGACTAGCGGGGGTCGGGGAGCTGTTTTTT.